This T cell receptor beta chain was recovered during a study of T-cell reconstitution after alpha-beta-depleted transplantation in children. This clonotype was recorded many times. The CDR3 loop spans 12 amino acids. V was pared by 2 bases and J by 3 bases, with 2 bases between. The V gene's germline CDR1 is SGHRS and CDR2 YFSETQ. The library targeted TCRbeta and was prepared with unique molecular identifiers. TCRdb used MiXCR to reprocess the PCR reads, holding one entry per CDR3 protein. The sample has 200,000 to 250,000 distinct CDR3 sequences, around 9.7% seen once. This receptor was identified in a human donor who donated a stem cell graft to a child with SCID. Material: PBMCs from the stem cell graft donor, obtained from the stem cell graft. The chain links TRBV5-1 to TRBJ2-2; no reliable D call. The CDR3 protein is CASSFHTGELFF. The CDR3 nucleotides are TGCGCCAGCAGCTTCCACACCGGGGAGCTGTTTTTT.